The 7 T cell receptor beta chains presented below share a single source sample, sequenced in a study of patients and donors after allogeneic stem cell transplantation. From the RT-PCR reads, TCRdb called clonotypes with MiXCR, one entry per CDR3 protein. Among 85,000 to 90,000 distinct CDR3 sequences listed, roughly 50% were seen once. Sample: blood, either unsorted or a sorted T cell fraction (not recorded which). The receptors shown here come from a human donor who was either an allogeneic HSCT recipient or a stem cell or donor lymphocyte infusion donor (not recorded which). It is not recorded whose cells these are; they may come from a transplant donor.

The chain employs TRBV12-3 or TRBV12-4 and TRBJ2-3; 11 bases line up with TRBD2. The CDR3 is 15 residues long. Unmatched junction bases numbered 5, after V lost 4 bases and J lost 5 bases. CDR3 coding DNA: TGTGCCAGCAGTTACCGACTAGCGGGATTAGATACGCAGTATTTT. Its translation: CASSYRLAGLDTQYF.

The chain employs TRBV12-3 or TRBV12-4 and TRBJ1-4; a possible D gene is TRBD1 (5 bases). CDR3 length: 18 amino acids. V lost 6 bases and J lost 0, with 20 bases in between. The CDR3 DNA reads TGTGCCAGCAGCTCAGGGACCCTCTTTAGTTCAACTAATGAAAAACTGTTTTTT. Amino acid sequence: CASSSGTLFSSTNEKLFF.

The rearrangement uses TRBV5-1 and TRBJ1-1; the D is unclear. CDR3 length: 14 residues. The ends were cut back, 0 bases at V and 3 bases at J, with 9 bases in the middle. From germline, CDR1 is SGHRS and CDR2 YFSETQ. CDR3 amino acids: CASSLGSGDTEAFF. DNA of the CDR3: TGCGCCAGCAGCTTGGGCAGTGGTGACACTGAAGCTTTCTTT.

This rearrangement joins TRBV24-1 to TRBJ2-1; TRBD2 agrees at 7 bases. The junction had 15 bases not matched to a gene; V was cut back by 1 base and J by 4 bases. The CDR3 is made up of 19 amino acids. Germline-derived CDR1 and CDR2 are KGHDR and SFDVKD. The CDR3 DNA reads as TGTGCCACCAGTGATTTTGGTACTTCCGGGGACTATGGGTACAATGAGCAGTTCTTC. As protein: CATSDFGTSGDYGYNEQFF.

The chain couples TRBV28 to TRBJ1-1, with no clear D. CDR3 length: 15 residues. Germline CDR1 reads MDHEN; CDR2 reads SYDVKM. The V gene lost 3 bases and the J gene lost 1 base, with 12 bases spanning the gap. The chain's CDR3 is CASSLGSYSNTEAFF. For the CDR3, the DNA is TGTGCCAGCAGTTTGGGAAGTTACTCGAACACTGAAGCTTTCTTT.

This rearrangement joins TRBV20-1 to TRBJ1-1; D gene uncertain. The V and J ends lost 0 bases and 7 bases respectively, with 15 bases between them. CDR3 length: 14 amino acids. Germline V gene data show CDR1 as DFQATT and CDR2 as SNEGSKA (reference sequence). This CDR3 is CSARERGPTGEAFF. The CDR3 DNA reads as TGCAGTGCTAGAGAGCGAGGTCCAACCGGTGAAGCTTTCTTT.

The genes are TRBV3-1 and TRBJ2-5, with no clear D. The germline V and J ends were trimmed by 0 bases and 9 bases, with 17 bases remaining between them. The CDR3 runs 15 residues. CDR1 and CDR2 from the germline V gene are LGHDT and YNNKEL (reference sequence). The CDR3 bases are TGTGCCAGCAGCCAAGATGACGGATTGGGATATCCCCAGTACTTC. Protein: CASSQDDGLGYPQYF.